These T cell receptor beta chains were read from a single sample in a study of beta chain features in type 1 diabetes. Using immunoSEQ multiplex PCR, the repertoire was profiled, and TCRdb retains in-frame clones only, with some absent. The sample lists more than 300,000 clones, over 8.5% occurring once. The sample was central memory CD4+ T cells from blood. These receptors were collected from a man aged 25 to 40 with type 1 diabetes. Both conserved end residues are part of each CDR3. A D gene is named only where the DNA matches it firmly. Expanded clones are given a class, and other clones once, few, many or no size at all.

V	D	J	size	DNA	CDR3
TRBV6-5	NA	TRBJ1-3	NA	TGTGCCAGCAGTTACTTGGGGGGGGCTTCGGGAAACACCATATATTTT	CASSYLGGASGNTIYF
TRBV18	NA	TRBJ2-7	many	TGTGCCAGCTCACCCCCTGATGTAGGGAGGGAGCAGTACTTC	CASSPPDVGREQYF
TRBV5-4	NA	TRBJ2-1	few	TGTGCCAGCAGCTTGGCCGGCGTACTCATCAATGAGCAGTTCTTC	CASSLAGVLINEQFF
TRBV7-2	NA	TRBJ1-1	few	TGTGCCAGCAGCTTAGAGCAGCTTTCGAACACTGAAGCTTTCTTT	CASSLEQLSNTEAFF
TRBV27	NA	TRBJ2-2	NA	TGTGCCAGCACCCCCTCTGGGCGCTCCTACACCGGGGAGCTGTTTTTT	CASTPSGRSYTGELFF
TRBV7-2	NA	TRBJ2-1	NA	TGTGCCAGCAGCTTAGCGGCTAACAGCTACAATGAGCAGTTCTTC	CASSLAANSYNEQFF
TRBV19	NA	TRBJ2-2	few	TGTGCCAGTCGACCCGGGTCTCTGGGCGGGGAGCTGTTTTTT	CASRPGSLGGELFF
TRBV25-1	TRBD2	TRBJ2-1	few	TGTGCCAGCAGTGAAGTTGGCGGGAGGACGAATGAGCAGTTCTTC	CASSEVGGRTNEQFF
TRBV6-6	NA	TRBJ2-5	NA	TGTGCCAGCAGTTCCCTACAGGGGAGGTGGGAGACCCAGTACTTC	CASSSLQGRWETQYF
TRBV30	TRBD1	TRBJ1-5	few	TGTGCCTGGAGTGGCGGACAGGGAGGTCAGCCCCAGCATTTT	CAWSGGQGGQPQHF
TRBV25-1	TRBD2	TRBJ2-3	many	TGTGCCAGCAGTTCACATAGCGGGAGTGCAGATACGCAGTATTTT	CASSSHSGSADTQYF
TRBV6-5	NA	TRBJ1-2	once	TGTGCCAGCAGTTACTCTGGGCAGGAGGGCTACACCTTC	CASSYSGQEGYTF
TRBV4-2	TRBD2	TRBJ2-2	NA	TGTGCCAGCAGCCAAGTACTAGCGGGAGCGCCCGGGGAGCTGTTTTTT	CASSQVLAGAPGELFF